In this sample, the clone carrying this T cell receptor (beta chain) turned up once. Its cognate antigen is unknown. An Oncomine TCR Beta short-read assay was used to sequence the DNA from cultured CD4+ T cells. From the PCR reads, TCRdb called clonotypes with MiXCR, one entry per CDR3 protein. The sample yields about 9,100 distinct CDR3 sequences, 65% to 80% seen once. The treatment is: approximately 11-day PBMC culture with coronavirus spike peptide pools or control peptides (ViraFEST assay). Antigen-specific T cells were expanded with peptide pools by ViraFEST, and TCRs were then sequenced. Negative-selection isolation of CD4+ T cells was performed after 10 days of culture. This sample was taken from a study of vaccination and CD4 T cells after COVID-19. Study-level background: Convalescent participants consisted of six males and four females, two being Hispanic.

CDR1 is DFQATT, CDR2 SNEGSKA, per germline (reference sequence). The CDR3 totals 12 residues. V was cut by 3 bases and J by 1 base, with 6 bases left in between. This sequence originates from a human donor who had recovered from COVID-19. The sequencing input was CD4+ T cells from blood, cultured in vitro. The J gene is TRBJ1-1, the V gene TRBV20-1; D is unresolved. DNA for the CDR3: TGCAGTGCTAGTCGGGGGAACACTGAAGCTTTCTTT. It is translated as CSASRGNTEAFF.